These 7 T cell receptor beta chains were all obtained from the same sample, sequenced in a study of shared clonotypes between healthy human individuals. TCRdb keeps only in-frame clones here, not all; method: immunoSEQ multiplex PCR. The sample lists over 1.4 million clones; roughly 96% were seen once. The sequencing input was naive CD4+ T cells sorted from blood. Indicated subset: CD45RA+ positively selected. These receptors originate from a man aged 25 to 45 in good health.

In the case of this clone: Other DNA sequences within the sample encode an identical CDR3. The rearrangement links TRBV19 to TRBJ2-7; D gene uncertain. The CDR3 length is 13 residues. The V end was cut by 1 base, the J end by 3 bases, with 7 bases between. Germline values: CDR1 LNHDA, CDR2 SQIVND (reference sequence). The chain's CDR3 is CASSIGRGYEQYF. The CDR3 nucleotides read TGTGCCAGTAGTATAGGCCGTGGCTACGAGCAGTACTTC.

The gene calls are TRBV28 and TRBJ2-3; 15 bases match TRBD2. The CDR3 totals 18 residues. CDR1 and CDR2 (germline): MDHEN, SYDVKM. The trim removed 5 bases at V and 3 bases at J, leaving 9 bases unmatched. The CDR3 nucleotides read TGTGCCAGCAGTCCACGCGCCGGACTAGCGGGAGGGACAGATACGCAGTATTTT. Its translation is CASSPRAGLAGGTDTQYF.

J is TRBJ1-2 and V is TRBV6-5; no definite D call. Germline CDR1 MNHEY, CDR2 SVGAGI. The CDR3 covers 14 residues. V was pared by 0 bases and J by 4 bases, with 9 bases between. CDR3 sequence (DNA): TGTGCCAGCAGTTACTCTGGCAGCGGCTATGGCTACACCTTC. It is translated as CASSYSGSGYGYTF.

The V and J genes are TRBV18 and TRBJ2-1, with D unclear. The germline V and J ends were trimmed by 6 bases and 0 bases, with 12 bases remaining between them. This CDR3 spans 15 amino acids. Germline CDR1 and CDR2: KGHSH and LQKENI. The CDR3 loop reads CASSAGFGSYNEQFF. CDR3 nucleotides: TGTGCCAGCTCCGCTGGGTTCGGCTCCTACAATGAGCAGTTCTTC.

This clone was seen a single time. V and J are TRBV19 and TRBJ2-1, with D possibly matching TRBD2 (5 bases). The CDR3 length is 14 residues. Trimming cost V 3 bases and J 6 bases, with 12 bases left between them. The germline gives CDR1 LNHDA, CDR2 SQIVND (reference sequence). The CDR3 nucleotides are TGTGCCAGTAGTATCCCGGACTCCGCCAATGAGCAGTTCTTC. Its protein is CASSIPDSANEQFF.

This rearrangement joins TRBV28 to TRBJ2-7; 14 positions agree with TRBD2. This CDR3 comprises 14 residues. V was clipped by 6 bases and J by 6 bases; unmatched bases: 4. Germline V CDR1 and CDR2: MDHEN, SYDVKM. The CDR3 protein is CASSRLAGGFEQYF. DNA of the CDR3: TGTGCCAGCAGCCGACTAGCGGGAGGGTTCGAGCAGTACTTC.

The chain carries TRBV27 and TRBJ2-1, with D perhaps TRBD1 (5 bases). Germline CDR1 reads MNHEY; CDR2 reads SMNVEV (reference sequence). This CDR3 comprises 11 residues. CDR3 sequence reads: CAPGWTNEQFF. CDR3 DNA: TGTGCTCCAGGTTGGACAAATGAGCAGTTCTTC.